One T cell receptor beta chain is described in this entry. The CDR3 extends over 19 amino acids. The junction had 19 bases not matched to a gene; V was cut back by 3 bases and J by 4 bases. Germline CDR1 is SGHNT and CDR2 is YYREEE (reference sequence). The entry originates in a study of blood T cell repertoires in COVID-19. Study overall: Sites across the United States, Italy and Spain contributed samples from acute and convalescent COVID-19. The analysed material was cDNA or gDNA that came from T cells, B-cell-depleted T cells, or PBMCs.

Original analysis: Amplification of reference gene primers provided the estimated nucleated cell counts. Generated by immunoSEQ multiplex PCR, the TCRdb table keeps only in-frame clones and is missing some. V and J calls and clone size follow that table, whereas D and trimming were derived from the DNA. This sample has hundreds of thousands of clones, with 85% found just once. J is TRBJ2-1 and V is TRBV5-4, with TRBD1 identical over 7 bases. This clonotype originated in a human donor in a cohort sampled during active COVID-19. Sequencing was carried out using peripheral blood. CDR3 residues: CASSSGGRGYNGAYNEQFF. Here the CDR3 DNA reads TGTGCCAGCAGCTCTGGAGGCAGGGGGTACAACGGGGCGTACAATGAGCAGTTCTTC. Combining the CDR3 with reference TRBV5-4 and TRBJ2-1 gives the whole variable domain ETGVTQSPTHLIKTRGQQVTLRCSSQSGHNTVSWYQQALGQGPQFIFQYYREEENGRGNFPPRFSGLQFPNYSSELNVNALELDDSALYLCASSSGGRGYNGAYNEQFFGPGTRLTVL.